This is a list of T cell receptor beta chains from one sample in a study of T cells in Graves' hyperthyroidism and ophthalmopathy. MiXCR, applied by TCRdb to the multiplex PCR reads, yields one record per CDR3 protein. Among 350,000 to 450,000 distinct CDR3 sequences listed, approximately 18% were seen once. What was sequenced was blood. The receptors were sampled from a woman aged 25 to 45 with Graves' hyperthyroidism that later progressed to Graves' ophthalmopathy. Both conserved end residues are part of each CDR3. A D gene is named only where the DNA matches it firmly. Clone sizes are given selectively: once, few, many, or a class where the clone is expanded.

cdr3_aa,cdr3_nt,v_call,d_call,cdr3_length,j_call,clone_size
CASSPTLAGWDEQFF,TGTGCCAGCTCACCAACTCTAGCGGGATGGGATGAGCAGTTCTTC,TRBV18,TRBD2,15,TRBJ2-1,many
CASVPAMHRSYEQYF,-,TRBV28,-,15,TRBJ2-7,-
CASSLRDTGSYNSPLHF,TGTGCCAGCAGCCTCCGGGACACGGGTTCCTATAATTCACCCCTCCACTTT,TRBV28,-,17,TRBJ1-6,many
CASSQVRDTPPAQYF,TGCGCCAGCAGCCAAGTAAGGGACACTCCGCCCGCGCAGTACTTC,TRBV4-1,-,15,TRBJ2-7,few
CSASRGDSNQPQHF,TGCAGTGCTAGTCGGGGAGATAGCAATCAGCCCCAGCATTTT,TRBV20-1,-,14,TRBJ1-5,-
CASSRDRENSPLHF,TGTGCCAGCAGCCGTGACAGAGAAAATTCACCCCTCCACTTT,TRBV6-1,-,14,TRBJ1-6,many
CASSQGLARTVTRNEQFF,TGTGCCAGCAGCCAAGGACTAGCGAGAACCGTTACAAGGAATGAGCAGTTCTTC,TRBV3-1,TRBD2,18,TRBJ2-1,few
CSVLGGTDTQYF,TGCAGCGTTCTGGGAGGCACAGATACGCAGTATTTT,TRBV29-1,-,12,TRBJ2-3,many
CASSSEYQPQHF,TGTGCCAGCAGCTCGGAGTATCAGCCCCAGCATTTT,TRBV7-9,-,12,TRBJ1-5,few
CSARLNEQFF,TGCAGTGCTAGATTGAATGAGCAGTTCTTC,TRBV20-1,-,10,TRBJ2-1,few
CSVVSPFLYEQYF,TGCAGCGTTGTCTCCCCATTCCTCTACGAGCAGTACTTC,TRBV29-1,-,13,TRBJ2-7,few
CASSPRTGLGYGYTF,TGTGCCAGCAGTCCCAGGACAGGTCTGGGGTATGGCTACACCTTC,TRBV27,TRBD1,15,TRBJ1-2,-
CSARLAGRELFF,TGCAGTGCTAGACTAGCGGGCCGGGAGCTGTTTTTT,TRBV20-1,TRBD2,12,TRBJ2-2,many
CASSQDGTFAYEQYF,TGCGCCAGCAGCCAAGACGGGACTTTCGCCTACGAGCAGTACTTC,TRBV4-1,-,15,TRBJ2-7,few
CASCPRGVYSNQPQHF,TGTGCCAGCTGTCCCCGGGGTGTATATAGCAATCAGCCCCAGCATTTT,TRBV27,-,16,TRBJ1-5,many
CASSRGTPDVSEQFF,TGTGCCAGCTCCCGAGGGACGCCCGATGTCAGTGAGCAGTTCTTC,TRBV18,-,15,TRBJ2-1,-
CASSLEVQETQYF,TGTGCCAGCAGCTTAGAAGTCCAAGAGACCCAGTACTTC,TRBV7-6,-,13,TRBJ2-5,many
CASKGTDKIYEQYF,TGTGCCAGCAAAGGGACAGATAAAATTTACGAGCAGTACTTC,TRBV2,TRBD1,14,TRBJ2-7,many
CASSSAGTAKTWNTIYF,TGTGCCAGCAGTTCCGCCGGGACGGCGAAAACCTGGAACACCATATATTTT,TRBV28,-,17,TRBJ1-3,few
CASSSPGYGYTF,TGTGCCAGCAGTTCCCCAGGCTATGGCTACACCTTC,TRBV28,-,12,TRBJ1-2,few
CASSLLTNGANEQFF,TGTGCCAGCAGCCTTCTGACAAACGGGGCCAATGAGCAGTTCTTC,TRBV2,-,15,TRBJ2-1,few
CASRSVVWGQETQYF,TGTGCCAGCAGGTCAGTCGTCTGGGGTCAAGAGACCCAGTACTTC,TRBV3-1,-,15,TRBJ2-5,many
CASRLTGNNEQFF,TGTGCCAGCAGGTTGACAGGTAACAATGAGCAGTTCTTC,TRBV27,-,13,TRBJ2-1,many
CASSLFLAGTGELFF,TGTGCCAGCAGCTTATTTTTGGCGGGCACCGGGGAGCTGTTTTTT,TRBV7-2,-,15,TRBJ2-2,many
CASSLSERQNTEAFF,TGTGCCAGCAGTTTATCTGAACGGCAGAACACTGAAGCTTTCTTT,TRBV27,-,15,TRBJ1-1,few